One and the same sample provided the 5 T cell receptor beta chains below, sequenced in a study of post-analysis software for immune sequencing data. Findings and caveats of the study: With TRBV5-6, TRBV5-1 and TRBV20-1 included, about five TRBV segments were more frequent in patients than in controls.

These receptors' antigens are unknown. Unique molecular identifiers were present in the TCR beta cDNA libraries. TCRdb reprocessed the PCR reads with MiXCR, giving one entry per CDR3 protein. Of approximately 360,000 distinct CDR3 sequences listed, roughly 36% were seen once; the top ten hold 13%. The specimen was blood. These receptor sequences come from a girl between 5 and 17 years old with multiple sclerosis.

The chain links TRBV7-2 to TRBJ2-3, with TRBD2 matching 8 bases. With V trimmed by 5 bases and J by 1 base, 8 bases remained unmatched. This CDR3 has 16 amino acids. The germline V gene encodes CDR1 SGHTA and CDR2 FQGNSA. CDR3 sequence reads: CASSLTGTRGTDTQYF. The CDR3 bases are TGTGCCAGCAGCCTGACCGGGACTAGAGGCACAGATACGCAGTATTTT.

The chain is built from TRBV28 and TRBJ2-3; no clear D. Germline-derived CDR1 and CDR2 are MDHEN and SYDVKM. The CDR3 spans 13 residues. Trimming cost V 2 bases and J 4 bases, with 7 bases left between them. The CDR3, as DNA: TGTGCCAGCAGTTTAGTTGAGGCAGATACGCAGTATTTT. This sequence encodes CASSLVEADTQYF.

This CDR3 reads CASRSLFTGNEQYF. CDR3 sequence (DNA): TGTGCCAGCAGGTCACTGTTTACAGGGAACGAGCAGTACTTC. The rearrangement joins TRBV6-5 to TRBJ2-5, with D possibly being TRBD1 (6 bases). The end of the DNA is better explained by TRBJ2-7, so the J call may be wrong. The germline V gene has CDR1 MNHEY and CDR2 SVGAGI. CDR3 length: 14 amino acids.

This chain joins TRBV9 and TRBJ2-2, with D maybe TRBD1 (6 bases). This CDR3 spans 14 amino acids. From germline, CDR1 is SGDLS and CDR2 YYNGEE. V gave up 3 bases and J gave up 6 bases, with 12 bases separating them. CDR3 amino acids: CASSAFQGPGELFF. The CDR3 DNA is TGTGCCAGCAGCGCGTTCCAGGGGCCCGGGGAGCTGTTTTTT.

This clonotype turned up a few times. CDR3 nucleotide sequence: TGTGCCAGCAGCCCCTACACGAGCTCCTACAATGAGCAGTTCTTC. The encoded protein is CASSPYTSSYNEQFF. The V and J genes are TRBV7-3 and TRBJ2-1; no definite D call. The ends were cut back, 5 bases at V and 0 bases at J, with 11 bases in the middle. The CDR3 totals 15 residues. Germline values: CDR1 SGHTA, CDR2 FQGTGA.